The T cell receptor beta chain described here comes from a study of beta chain features in type 1 diabetes. TCRB transcripts that were expressed got sequenced, as all of the isolated RNA had been reverse transcribed. The protocol was immunoSEQ multiplex PCR, while the TCRdb copy is restricted to in-frame clones and leaves out a portion. The sample lists a few hundred thousand clones, 10% to 15% occurring once. This clone was detected a few times. Sequencing input: naive CD4+ T cells from blood. The source of this sequence is a man in his late teens or twenties in good health.

The CDR3 nucleotides are TGTGCCAGGACAGGTAACGCTGAAGCTTTCTTT. As protein: CARTGNAEAFF. The V gene is TRBV28, the J gene TRBJ1-1, with a possible D match to TRBD1 (6 bases). V lost 9 bases, J lost 6 bases, and 11 bases lay in between. Germline loops: CDR1 MDHEN, CDR2 SYDVKM. This CDR3 contains 11 residues.